This T cell receptor beta chain stems from a study of shared clonotypes between healthy human individuals. CDR3 length equals 18 residues. CDR1 and CDR2 (germline): WNHNN, SYGVQD (reference sequence). With V trimmed by 6 bases and J by 2 bases, 11 bases remained unmatched. The donors were all Caucasian adults (living in Nashville, Tennessee). Repertoires were generated with immunoSEQ multiplex PCR, while TCRdb's copy carries only in-frame clones and drops some. The sample has about half a million clones, 79% seen once; the top ten hold 9.5% to 15%. Sequencing was done on a sample of PBMCs. V usage is TRBV10-1 and J usage is TRBJ2-7; 15 bases are shared with TRBD2. The clonotype comes from a woman between 35 and 50 years old in good health. Some clones in this sample may be carry-over from other donors' samples. The CDR3: CASRQPGLAGGLPYEQYF. In DNA, the CDR3 is TGCGCCAGCAGGCAACCGGGACTAGCGGGAGGTCTCCCCTACGAGCAGTACTTC.